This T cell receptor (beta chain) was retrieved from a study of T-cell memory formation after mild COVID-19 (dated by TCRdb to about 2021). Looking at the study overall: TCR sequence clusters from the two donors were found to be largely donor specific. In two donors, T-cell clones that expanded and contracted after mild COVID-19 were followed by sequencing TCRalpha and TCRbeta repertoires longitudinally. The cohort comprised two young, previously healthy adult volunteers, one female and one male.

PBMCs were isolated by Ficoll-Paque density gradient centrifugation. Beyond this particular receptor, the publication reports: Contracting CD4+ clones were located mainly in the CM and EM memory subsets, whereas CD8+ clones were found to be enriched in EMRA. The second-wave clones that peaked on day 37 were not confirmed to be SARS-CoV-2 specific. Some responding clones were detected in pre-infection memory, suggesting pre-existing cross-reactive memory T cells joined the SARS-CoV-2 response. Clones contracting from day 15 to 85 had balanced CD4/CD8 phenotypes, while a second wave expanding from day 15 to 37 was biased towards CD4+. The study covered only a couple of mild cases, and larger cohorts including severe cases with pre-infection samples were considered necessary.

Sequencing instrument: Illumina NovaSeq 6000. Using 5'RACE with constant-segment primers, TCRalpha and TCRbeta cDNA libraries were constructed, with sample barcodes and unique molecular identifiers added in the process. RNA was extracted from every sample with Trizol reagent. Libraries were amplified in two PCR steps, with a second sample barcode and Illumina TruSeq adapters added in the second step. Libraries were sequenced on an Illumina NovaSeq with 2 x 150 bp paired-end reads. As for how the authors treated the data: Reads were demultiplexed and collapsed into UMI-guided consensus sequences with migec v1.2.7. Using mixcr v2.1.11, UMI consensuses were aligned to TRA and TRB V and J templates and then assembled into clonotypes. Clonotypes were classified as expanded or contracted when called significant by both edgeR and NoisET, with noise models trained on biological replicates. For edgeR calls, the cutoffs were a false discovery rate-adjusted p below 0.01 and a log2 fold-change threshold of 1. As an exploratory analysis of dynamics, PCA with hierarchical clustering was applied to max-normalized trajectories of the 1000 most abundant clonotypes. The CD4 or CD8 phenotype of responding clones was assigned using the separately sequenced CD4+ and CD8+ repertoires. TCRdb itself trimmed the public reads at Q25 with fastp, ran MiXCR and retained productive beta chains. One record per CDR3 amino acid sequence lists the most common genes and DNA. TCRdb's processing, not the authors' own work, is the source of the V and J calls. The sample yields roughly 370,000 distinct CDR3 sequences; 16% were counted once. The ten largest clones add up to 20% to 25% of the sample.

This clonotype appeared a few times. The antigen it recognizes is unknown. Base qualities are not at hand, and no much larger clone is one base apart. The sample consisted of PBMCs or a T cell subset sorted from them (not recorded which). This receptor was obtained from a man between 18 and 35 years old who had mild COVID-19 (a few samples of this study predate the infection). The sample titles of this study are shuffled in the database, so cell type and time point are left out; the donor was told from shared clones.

The nucleotide sequence is given as TGTGCCAGCAGCGTAGGTAGTCACCCAAACATTCAGTACTTC. This gives the protein CASSVGSHPNIQYF. The chain uses TRBV9 and TRBJ2-4, with no confidently assigned D gene. Trimming removed 0 bases from V and 6 bases from J, leaving 10 bases between the germline ends. CDR1 and CDR2, looked up from the germline V gene, are SGDLS and YYNGEE. Including cysteine and phenylalanine, the CDR3 has 14 amino acids. Just the 42-base CDR3 DNA is kept, in frame starting at base 1.